The next 15 T cell receptor beta chains were all read from a single sample in a study of blood T cell repertoires in COVID-19. Libraries were prepared by immunoSEQ multiplex PCR; TCRdb keeps only in-frame clonotypes and omits some of them. The sample lists 200,000 to 250,000 clones; about 82% were seen once. Sequenced sample: peripheral blood. These receptors all come from an elderly woman with acute or convalescent COVID-19.

The rearrangement links TRBV5-1 to TRBJ1-4; D perhaps matches TRBD1 (6 bases). This CDR3 spans 14 amino acids. The V end lost 4 bases, the J end lost 6 bases, and 13 bases lay between the germline ends. Germline V gene lookup returns CDR1 SGHRS and CDR2 YFSETQ. In DNA form, the CDR3 reads TGCGCCAGCAGCGGGGTAGCAGGGGATGAAAAACTGTTTTTT. The encoded protein is CASSGVAGDEKLFF. Based on the CDR3 plus reference TRBV5-1 and TRBJ1-4, the full variable domain is KAGVTQTPRYLIKTRGQQVTLSCSPISGHRSVSWYQQTPGQGLQFLFEYFSETQRNKGNFPGRFSGRQFSNSRSEMNVSTLELGDSALYLCASSGVAGDEKLFFGSGTQLSVL.

The chain uses TRBV12-3 or TRBV12-4 and TRBJ1-3; no clear D gene. Trimming stripped 3 bases from V and 8 bases from J, with 5 bases between. The CDR3 is 11 amino acids. Written as DNA, the CDR3 is TGTGCCAGCAGTTTCGGGGACACCATATATTTT. Its translation: CASSFGDTIYF.

The chain has TRBV19 and TRBJ1-4, with D perhaps TRBD1 (5 bases). The CDR3 runs 16 residues. V gave up 5 bases and J gave up 8 bases, with 21 bases separating them. Germline CDR1 LNHDA, CDR2 SQIVND (reference sequence). The CDR3 spells CASSPAQTVTREKLFF. The DNA of the CDR3 is TGTGCCAGTAGTCCCGCTCAGACAGTAACTCGGGAAAAACTGTTTTTT.

The CDR3, as DNA: TGTGCCAGCAGCCAAATCCCCCGGGGGGCCACTAATGAAAAACTGTTTTTT. Encoded protein: CASSQIPRGATNEKLFF. The chain employs TRBV3-1 (or the pseudogene TRBV3-2) and TRBJ1-4; tentatively, D is TRBD1 (6 bases). The germline V gene has CDR1 LGHDT and CDR2 YNNKEL (reference sequence). Deletions cut 2 bases from V and 2 bases from J, with 15 bases between. The CDR3 extends over 17 amino acids.

This clone has more than one count but fewer than ten. This chain uses TRBV3-1 (or the pseudogene TRBV3-2) with TRBJ2-1, with 9 bases matching TRBD2. J lost 4 bases, V lost 4 bases, and 11 bases had no gene match. Germline CDR1 reads LGHDT; CDR2 reads YNNKEL (reference sequence). This CDR3 is built from 17 residues. The CDR3 coding sequence is TGTGCCAGCAGCCCGAGGCTAGCGGGACGTGCTTACAATGAGCAGTTCTTC. The encoded protein is CASSPRLAGRAYNEQFF.

The V gene is TRBV7-6, the J gene TRBJ1-5; D perhaps matches TRBD1 (6 bases). This CDR3 spans 14 amino acids. The V end was cut by 1 base, the J end by 10 bases, with 14 bases between. The germline CDR1 and CDR2 sequences are SGHVS and FNYEAQ. Here the CDR3 reads CASSLVLQGLPQHF. The CDR3 DNA sequence: TGTGCCAGCAGCTTAGTCCTACAGGGTCTCCCCCAGCATTTT.

The J gene is TRBJ1-5, the V gene TRBV24-1, with D unclear. Germline-derived CDR1 and CDR2 are KGHDR and SFDVKD. Trimming cost V 3 bases and J 5 bases, with 4 bases left between them. This CDR3 is built from 12 residues. The CDR3 coding sequence is TGTGCCACCAGTGATGAGTATCAGCCCCAGCATTTT. Protein sequence: CATSDEYQPQHF.

The rearrangement links TRBV3-1 (or the pseudogene TRBV3-2) to TRBJ1-2; TRBD1 is a possible D gene (5 bases). Germline lookup yields CDR1 LGHDT and CDR2 YNNKEL (reference sequence). This CDR3 comprises 17 residues. V lost 0 bases and J 8 bases, leaving 22 bases between the germline ends. Written as DNA, the CDR3 is TGTGCCAGCAGCCAAGATATGGTGGCAGGGTGGGTCGGGGGCTACACCTTC. This translates into CASSQDMVAGWVGGYTF.

The V and J genes are TRBV7-2 and TRBJ2-6; D gene ambiguous. Germline lookup yields CDR1 SGHTA and CDR2 FQGNSA. Trimming removed 1 base at V and 3 bases at J, with 19 bases between. The CDR3 extends over 19 amino acids. CDR3 nucleotide sequence: TGTGCCAGCAGCTTAGACCCCTCCGCTTCCGCGGATGGGGCCAACGTCCTGACTTTC. Its translation is CASSLDPSASADGANVLTF. Using reference TRBV7-2 and TRBJ2-6 for the parts outside the CDR3, the full variable domain is GAGVSQSPSNKVTEKGKDVELRCDPISGHTALYWYRQSLGQGLEFLIYFQGNSAPDKSGLPSDRFSAERTGGSVSTLTIQRTQQEDSAVYLCASSLDPSASADGANVLTFGAGSRLTVL.

This chain's CDR3 is CASSFRLAGESSYNEQFF. The CDR3, as DNA: TGTGCCAGCAGCTTTCGTCTAGCGGGCGAAAGCTCCTACAATGAGCAGTTCTTC. The rearrangement uses TRBV7-2 and TRBJ2-1; 8 bases align to TRBD2. With 3 bases clipped from V and 0 bases from J, the junction kept 10 bases outside the gene matches. Germline loops: CDR1 SGHTA, CDR2 FQGNSA. This CDR3 spans 18 amino acids.

This chain uses TRBV30 with TRBJ1-1; weak D call: TRBD1 (5 bases). CDR1 is GTSNPN and CDR2 is SVGIG in the germline V gene (reference sequence). The CDR3 length is 13 residues. V was trimmed by 2 bases and J by 4 bases, leaving 11 bases between them. CDR3 DNA sequence: TGTGCCTGGAGTCCCACGGGGGGCACTGAAGCTTTCTTT. The encoded protein is CAWSPTGGTEAFF.

V is TRBV2 and J is TRBJ2-5; D not resolved. The ends were cut back, 8 bases at V and 5 bases at J, with 9 bases in the middle. CDR1 SNHLY and CDR2 FYNNEI come from the germline V gene. This CDR3 is built from 11 residues. In nucleotides, the CDR3 is TGTGCCAGCGAGAGATGGGAGACCCAGTACTTC. Translated, it gives CASERWETQYF.

The chain recombines TRBV5-6 with TRBJ2-1; unclear D gene. The CDR3 is made up of 15 amino acids. The V end lost 0 bases, the J end lost 0 bases, and 7 bases lay between the germline ends. CDR1 and CDR2 (germline): SGHDT, YYEEEE. The CDR3 loop reads CASSLVESSYNEQFF. Written as DNA, the CDR3 is TGTGCCAGCAGCTTGGTGGAGAGCTCCTACAATGAGCAGTTCTTC.

V is TRBV5-1 and J is TRBJ2-3; no firm D call. Trimming removed 3 bases from V and 0 bases from J, with 14 bases in between. CDR3 size: 16 residues. Germline values: CDR1 SGHRS, CDR2 YFSETQ. This CDR3 reads CASSSPQAASTDTQYF. Written as DNA, the CDR3 is TGCGCCAGCAGCTCCCCCCAGGCAGCTAGCACAGATACGCAGTATTTT.

This clone turned up a few times. The V call is TRBV21-1, the J call TRBJ2-7; the DNA was not used to check the table's D call, TRBD1. TRBV21-1 is termed a pseudogene. This CDR3 has 16 amino acids. The chain's CDR3 is CASSKGWDRAGYEQYF. As DNA, the CDR3 is TGTGCCAGCAGCAAAGGCTGGGACAGGGCGGGCTACGAGCAGTACTTC.